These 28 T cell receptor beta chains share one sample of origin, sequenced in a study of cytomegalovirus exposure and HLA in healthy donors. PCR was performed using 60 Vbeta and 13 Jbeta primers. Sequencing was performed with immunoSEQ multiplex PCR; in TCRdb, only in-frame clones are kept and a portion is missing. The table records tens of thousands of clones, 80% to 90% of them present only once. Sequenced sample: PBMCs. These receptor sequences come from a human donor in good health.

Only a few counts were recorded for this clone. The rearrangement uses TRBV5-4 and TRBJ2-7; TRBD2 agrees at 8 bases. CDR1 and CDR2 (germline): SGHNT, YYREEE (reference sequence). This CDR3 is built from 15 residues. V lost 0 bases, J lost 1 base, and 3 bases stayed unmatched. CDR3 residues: CASSLAERGSYEQYF. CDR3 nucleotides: TGTGCCAGCAGCTTGGCTGAGCGGGGGTCCTACGAGCAGTACTTC.

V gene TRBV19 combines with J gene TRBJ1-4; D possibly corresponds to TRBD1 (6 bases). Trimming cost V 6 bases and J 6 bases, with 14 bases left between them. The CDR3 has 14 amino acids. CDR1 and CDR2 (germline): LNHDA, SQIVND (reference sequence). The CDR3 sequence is CASRKQGDHEKLFF. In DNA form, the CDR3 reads TGTGCCAGTAGAAAACAGGGAGACCATGAAAAACTGTTTTTT. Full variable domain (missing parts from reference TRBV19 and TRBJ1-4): DGGITQSPKYLFRKEGQNVTLSCEQNLNHDAMYWYRQDPGQGLRLIYYSQIVNDFQKGDIAEGYSVSREKKESFPLTVTSAQKNPTAFYLCASRKQGDHEKLFFGSGTQLSVL.

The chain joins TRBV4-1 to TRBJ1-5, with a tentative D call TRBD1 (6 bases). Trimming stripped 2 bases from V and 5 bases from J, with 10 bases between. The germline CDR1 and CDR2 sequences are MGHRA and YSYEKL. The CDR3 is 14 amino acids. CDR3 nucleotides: TGCGCCAGCAGCCAATACCCAGGGGATCAGCCCCAGCATTTT. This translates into CASSQYPGDQPQHF.

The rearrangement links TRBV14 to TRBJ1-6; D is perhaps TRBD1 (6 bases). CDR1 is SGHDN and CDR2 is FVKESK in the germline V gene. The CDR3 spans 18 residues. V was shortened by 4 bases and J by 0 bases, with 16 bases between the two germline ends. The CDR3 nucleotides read TGTGCCAGCAGCCTCAAGACAGGTCCTAGCTCCTATAATTCACCCCTCCACTTT. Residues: CASSLKTGPSSYNSPLHF.

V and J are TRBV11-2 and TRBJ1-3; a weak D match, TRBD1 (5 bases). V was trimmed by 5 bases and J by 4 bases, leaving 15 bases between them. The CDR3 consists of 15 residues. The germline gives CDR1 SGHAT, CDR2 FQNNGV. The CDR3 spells CASSPSGLSGNTIYF. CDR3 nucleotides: TGTGCCAGCAGCCCATCAGGGTTGTCAGGAAACACCATATATTTT. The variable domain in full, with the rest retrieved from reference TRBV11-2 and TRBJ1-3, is EAGVAQSPRYKIIEKRQSVAFWCNPISGHATLYWYQQILGQGPKLLIQFQNNGVVDDSQLPKDRFSAERLKGVDSTLKIQPAKLEDSAVYLCASSPSGLSGNTIYFGEGSWLTVV.

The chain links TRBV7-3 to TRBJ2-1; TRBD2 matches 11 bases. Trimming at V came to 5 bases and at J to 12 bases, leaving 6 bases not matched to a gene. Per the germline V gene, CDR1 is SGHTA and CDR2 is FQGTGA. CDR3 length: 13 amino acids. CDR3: CASSLVAGGPQFF. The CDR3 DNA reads TGTGCCAGCAGCCTAGTAGCGGGGGGGCCGCAGTTCTTC. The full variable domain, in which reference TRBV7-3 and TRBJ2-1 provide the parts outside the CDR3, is GAGVSQTPSNKVTEKGKYVELRCDPISGHTALYWYRQSLGQGPEFLIYFQGTGAADDSGLPNDRFFAVRPEGSVSTLKIQRTERGDSAVYLCASSLVAGGPQFFGPGTRLTVL.

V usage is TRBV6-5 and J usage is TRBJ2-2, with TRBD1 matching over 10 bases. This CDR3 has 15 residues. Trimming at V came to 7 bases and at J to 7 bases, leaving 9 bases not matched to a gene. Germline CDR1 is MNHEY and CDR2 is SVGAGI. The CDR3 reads CASNPTGGAVGELFF. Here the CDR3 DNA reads TGTGCCAGCAACCCGACAGGGGGCGCGGTCGGGGAGCTGTTTTTT.

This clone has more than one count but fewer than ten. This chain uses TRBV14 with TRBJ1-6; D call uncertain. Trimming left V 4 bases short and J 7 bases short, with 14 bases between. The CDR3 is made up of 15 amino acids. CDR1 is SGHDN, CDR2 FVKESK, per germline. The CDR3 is CASSPTRVENSPLHF. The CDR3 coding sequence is TGTGCCAGCAGCCCAACCCGGGTGGAGAATTCACCCCTCCACTTT. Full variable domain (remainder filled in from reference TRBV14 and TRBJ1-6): EAGVTQFPSHSVIEKGQTVTLRCDPISGHDNLYWYRRVMGKEIKFLLHFVKESKQDESGMPNNRFLAERTGGTYSTLKVQPAELEDSGVYFCASSPTRVENSPLHFGNGTRLTVT.

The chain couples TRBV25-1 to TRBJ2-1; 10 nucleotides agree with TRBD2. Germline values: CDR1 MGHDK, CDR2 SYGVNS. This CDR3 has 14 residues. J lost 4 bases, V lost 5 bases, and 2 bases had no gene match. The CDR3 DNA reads TGTGCCAGCAGTAGCGGGGGGGCATACAATGAGCAGTTCTTC. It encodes CASSSGGAYNEQFF.

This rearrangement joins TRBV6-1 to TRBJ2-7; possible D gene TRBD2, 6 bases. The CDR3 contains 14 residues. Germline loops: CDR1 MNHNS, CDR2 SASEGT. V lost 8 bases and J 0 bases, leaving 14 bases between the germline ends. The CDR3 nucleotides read TGTGCCAGCCATCGGGACTCGTACTCCTACGAGCAGTACTTC. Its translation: CASHRDSYSYEQYF.

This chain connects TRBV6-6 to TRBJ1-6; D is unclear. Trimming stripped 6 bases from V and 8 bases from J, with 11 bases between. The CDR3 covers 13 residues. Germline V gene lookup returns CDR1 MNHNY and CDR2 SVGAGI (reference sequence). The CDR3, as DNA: TGTGCCAGCAGACGGGGTTGGGATTCACCCCTCCACTTT. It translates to CASRRGWDSPLHF.

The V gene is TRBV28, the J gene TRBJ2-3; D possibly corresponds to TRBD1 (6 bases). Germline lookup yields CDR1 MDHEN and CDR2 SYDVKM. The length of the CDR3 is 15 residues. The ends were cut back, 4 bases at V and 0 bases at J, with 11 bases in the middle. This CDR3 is CASSSNRASTDTQYF. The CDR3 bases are TGTGCCAGCAGTTCCAACAGGGCTAGCACAGATACGCAGTATTTT.

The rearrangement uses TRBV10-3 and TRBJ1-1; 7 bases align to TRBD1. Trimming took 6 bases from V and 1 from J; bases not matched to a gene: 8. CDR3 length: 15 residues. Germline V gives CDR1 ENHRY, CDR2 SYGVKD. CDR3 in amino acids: CAIRSWTGGNTEAFF. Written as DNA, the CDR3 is TGTGCCATCAGGAGTTGGACAGGCGGGAACACTGAAGCTTTCTTT.

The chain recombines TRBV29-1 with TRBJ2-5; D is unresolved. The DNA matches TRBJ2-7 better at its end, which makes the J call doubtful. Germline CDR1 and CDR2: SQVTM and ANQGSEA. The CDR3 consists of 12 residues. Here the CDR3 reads CSVVTDTYEQYF. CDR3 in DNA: TGCAGCGTTGTAACTGACACCTACGAGCAGTACTTC.

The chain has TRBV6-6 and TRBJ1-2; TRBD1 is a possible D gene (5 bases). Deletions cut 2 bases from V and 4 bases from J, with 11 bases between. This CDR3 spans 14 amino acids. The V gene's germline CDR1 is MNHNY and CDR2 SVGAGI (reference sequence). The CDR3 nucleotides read TGTGCCAGCAGTTACCCCAGGGAACGCTATGGCTACACCTTC. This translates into CASSYPRERYGYTF.

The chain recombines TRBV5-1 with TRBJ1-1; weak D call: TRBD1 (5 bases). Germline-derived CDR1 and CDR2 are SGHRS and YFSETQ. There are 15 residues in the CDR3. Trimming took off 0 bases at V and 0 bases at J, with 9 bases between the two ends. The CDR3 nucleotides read TGCGCCAGCAGCTTGGGAGTAGGGGTGAACACTGAAGCTTTCTTT. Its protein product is CASSLGVGVNTEAFF.

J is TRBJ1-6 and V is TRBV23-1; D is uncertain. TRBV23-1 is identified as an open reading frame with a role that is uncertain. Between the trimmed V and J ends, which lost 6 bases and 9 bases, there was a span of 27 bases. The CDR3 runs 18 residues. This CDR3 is CASSRVGLGSETSSPLHF. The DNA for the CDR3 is TGCGCCAGCAGCCGGGTTGGATTGGGTAGTGAAACGAGTTCACCCCTCCACTTT.

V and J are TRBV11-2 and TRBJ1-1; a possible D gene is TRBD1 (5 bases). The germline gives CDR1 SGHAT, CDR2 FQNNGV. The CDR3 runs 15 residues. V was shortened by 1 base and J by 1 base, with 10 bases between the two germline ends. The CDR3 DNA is TGTGCCAGCAGCTTAGGGGGCGTCGGGAACACTGAAGCTTTCTTT. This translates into CASSLGGVGNTEAFF.

In DNA, the CDR3 is TGTGCCAGCAGCTTATTCGGGGATCAGCCCCAGCATTTT. Translating it yields CASSLFGDQPQHF. The rearrangement uses TRBV7-2 and TRBJ1-5; D is uncertain. CDR3 length: 13 amino acids. The germline gives CDR1 SGHTA, CDR2 FQGNSA. Trimming pared 2 bases from V and 5 bases from J, leaving 7 bases between.

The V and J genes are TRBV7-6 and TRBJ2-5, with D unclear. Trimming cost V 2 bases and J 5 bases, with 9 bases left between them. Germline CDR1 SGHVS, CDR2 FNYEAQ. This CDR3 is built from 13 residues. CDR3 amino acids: CASSLSSLETQYF. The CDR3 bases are TGTGCCAGCAGCTTATCTAGTCTCGAGACCCAGTACTTC.

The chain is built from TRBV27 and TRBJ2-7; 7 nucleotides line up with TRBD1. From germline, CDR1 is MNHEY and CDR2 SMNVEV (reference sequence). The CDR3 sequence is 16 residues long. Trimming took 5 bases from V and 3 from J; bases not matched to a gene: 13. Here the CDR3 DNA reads TGTGCCAGCAGTCAAACTTCGGACAGGTTCCTCTACGAGCAGTACTTC. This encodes CASSQTSDRFLYEQYF.

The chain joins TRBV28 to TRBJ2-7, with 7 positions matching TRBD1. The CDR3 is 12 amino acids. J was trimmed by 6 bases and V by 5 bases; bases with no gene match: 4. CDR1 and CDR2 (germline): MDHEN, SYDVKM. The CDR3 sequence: CASSTGVVEQYF. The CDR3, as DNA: TGTGCCAGCAGTACAGGGGTGGTCGAGCAGTACTTC.

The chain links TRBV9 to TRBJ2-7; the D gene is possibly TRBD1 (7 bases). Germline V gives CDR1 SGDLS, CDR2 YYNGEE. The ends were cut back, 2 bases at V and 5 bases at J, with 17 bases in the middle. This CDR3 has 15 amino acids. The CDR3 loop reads CASSVTPQGGNEQYF. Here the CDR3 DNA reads TGTGCCAGCAGCGTTACCCCCCAGGGGGGAAACGAGCAGTACTTC.

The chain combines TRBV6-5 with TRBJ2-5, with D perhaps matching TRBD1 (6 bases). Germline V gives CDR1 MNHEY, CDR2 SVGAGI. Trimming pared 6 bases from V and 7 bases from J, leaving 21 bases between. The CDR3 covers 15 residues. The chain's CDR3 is CASRILTGSQWTQYF. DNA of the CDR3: TGTGCCAGCAGGATTTTGACAGGTTCGCAGTGGACCCAGTACTTC.

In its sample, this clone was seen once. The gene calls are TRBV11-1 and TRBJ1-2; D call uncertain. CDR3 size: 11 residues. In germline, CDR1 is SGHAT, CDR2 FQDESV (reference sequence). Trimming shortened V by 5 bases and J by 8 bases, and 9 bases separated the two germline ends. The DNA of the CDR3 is TGTGCCAGCAGCCTCGGGGAAGGCTACACCTTC. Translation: CASSLGEGYTF.

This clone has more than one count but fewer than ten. CDR3 sequence: CASSRLSSGNTIYF. CDR3 nucleotides: TGTGCCAGCAGTCGGTTAAGCTCTGGAAACACCATATATTTT. The genes are TRBV28 and TRBJ1-3; D remains ambiguous. Germline CDR1 is MDHEN and CDR2 is SYDVKM. Trimming took off 5 bases at V and 0 bases at J, with 8 bases between the two ends. This CDR3 is 14 amino acids long.

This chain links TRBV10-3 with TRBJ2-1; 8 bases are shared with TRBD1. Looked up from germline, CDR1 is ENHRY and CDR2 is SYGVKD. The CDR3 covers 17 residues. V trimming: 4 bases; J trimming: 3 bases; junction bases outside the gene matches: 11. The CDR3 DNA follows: TGTGCCATCAGTGGAATAACCGGGACAGGACACTACAATGAGCAGTTCTTC. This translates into CAISGITGTGHYNEQFF.

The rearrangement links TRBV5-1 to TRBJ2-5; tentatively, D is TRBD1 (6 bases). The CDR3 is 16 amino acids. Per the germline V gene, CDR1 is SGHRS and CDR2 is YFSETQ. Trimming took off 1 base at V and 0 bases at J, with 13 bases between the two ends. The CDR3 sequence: CASSLPTTGNQETQYF. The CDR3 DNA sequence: TGCGCCAGCAGCTTGCCTACGACAGGAAACCAAGAGACCCAGTACTTC. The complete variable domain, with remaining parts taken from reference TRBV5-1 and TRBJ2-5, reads KAGVTQTPRYLIKTRGQQVTLSCSPISGHRSVSWYQQTPGQGLQFLFEYFSETQRNKGNFPGRFSGRQFSNSRSEMNVSTLELGDSALYLCASSLPTTGNQETQYFGPGTRLLVL.